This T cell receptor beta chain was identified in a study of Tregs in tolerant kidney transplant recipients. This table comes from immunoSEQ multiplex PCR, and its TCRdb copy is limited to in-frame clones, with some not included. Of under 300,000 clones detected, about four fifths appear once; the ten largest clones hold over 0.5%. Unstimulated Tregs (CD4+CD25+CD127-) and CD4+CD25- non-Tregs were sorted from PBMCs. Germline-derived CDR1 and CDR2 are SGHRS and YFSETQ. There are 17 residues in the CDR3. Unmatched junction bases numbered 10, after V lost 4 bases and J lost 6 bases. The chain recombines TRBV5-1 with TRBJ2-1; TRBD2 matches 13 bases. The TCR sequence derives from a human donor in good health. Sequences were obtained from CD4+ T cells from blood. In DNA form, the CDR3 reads TGCGCCAGCAGCCTCCCCAGGACTAGCGGGAGCGGCAATGAGCAGTTCTTC. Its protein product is CASSLPRTSGSGNEQFF.